This TCR beta chain was identified in a study of T cells in women clearing cervical HPV infection. Overall study: Only a few women had HLA typing results available.

There are 13 residues in the CDR3. Germline V gene sequence: CDR1 SGHTA, CDR2 FQGNSA. Details on this clone: The read ends 3 residues before the CDR3 terminus; that terminus is restored from the germline J gene.

Genomic DNA, averaging about 1,200 ng per sample, yielded TCR beta CDR3 via immunoSEQ. The data were produced by immunoSEQ multiplex PCR, yet TCRdb's version contains in-frame clones alone and is incomplete. The table for this sample gives about 36,000 clones. The sample was blood buffy coat. The J gene is TRBJ2-3, the V gene TRBV7-2; 8 nucleotides align to TRBD2. The clonotype originates from a woman between 18 and 75 years old with a cervical HPV16 infection that either progressed to CIN3+ or cleared (not recorded which). CDR3 DNA (partial): TGTGCCAGCAGCCTACGGGGGGGGCCCTCG. It is translated as CASSLRGGPS. The full CDR3 protein reads CASSLRGGPSQYF.